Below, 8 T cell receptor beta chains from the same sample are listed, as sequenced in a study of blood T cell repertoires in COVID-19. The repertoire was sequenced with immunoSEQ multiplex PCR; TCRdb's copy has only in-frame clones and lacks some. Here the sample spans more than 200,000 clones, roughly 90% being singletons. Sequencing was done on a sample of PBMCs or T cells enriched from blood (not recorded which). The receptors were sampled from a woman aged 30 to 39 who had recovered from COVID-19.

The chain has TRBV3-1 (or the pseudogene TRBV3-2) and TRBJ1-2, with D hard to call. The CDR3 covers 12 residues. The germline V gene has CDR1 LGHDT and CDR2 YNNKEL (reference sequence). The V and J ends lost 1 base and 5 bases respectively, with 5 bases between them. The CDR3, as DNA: TGTGCCAGCAGCCAAGGGGAGTATGGCTACACCTTC. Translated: CASSQGEYGYTF.

The chain's CDR3 is CASRFSCSAGDLTDTQYF. CDR3 in DNA: TGTGCAAGTCGCTTCTCCTGTTCTGCGGGAGATCTAACAGATACGCAGTATTTT. The chain links TRBV12-2 to TRBJ2-3; the table names TRBD2, a call not compared with the DNA. TRBV12-2 is annotated as a pseudogene. There are 18 residues in the CDR3.

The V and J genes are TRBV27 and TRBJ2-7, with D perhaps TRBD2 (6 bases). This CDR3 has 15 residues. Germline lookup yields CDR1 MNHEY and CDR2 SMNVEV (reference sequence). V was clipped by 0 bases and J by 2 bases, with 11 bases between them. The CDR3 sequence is CASSLSLREAYEQYF. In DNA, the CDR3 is TGTGCCAGCAGTTTATCGCTCAGGGAGGCCTACGAGCAGTACTTC.

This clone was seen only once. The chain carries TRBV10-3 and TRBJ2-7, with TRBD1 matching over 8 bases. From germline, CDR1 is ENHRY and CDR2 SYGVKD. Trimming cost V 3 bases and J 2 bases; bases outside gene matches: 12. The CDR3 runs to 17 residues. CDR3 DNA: TGTGCCATCAGTGATCCCCTTGGACAGGGCTCAGCCTACGAGCAGTACTTC. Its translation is CAISDPLGQGSAYEQYF.

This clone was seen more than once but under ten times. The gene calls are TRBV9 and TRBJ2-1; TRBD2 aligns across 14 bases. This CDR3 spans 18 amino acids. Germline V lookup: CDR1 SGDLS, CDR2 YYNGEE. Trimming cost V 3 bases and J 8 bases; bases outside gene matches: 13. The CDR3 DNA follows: TGTGCCAGCAGCGCCCATTCTACCGGGACTAGCGGGAGCTATGAGCAGTTCTTC. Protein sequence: CASSAHSTGTSGSYEQFF. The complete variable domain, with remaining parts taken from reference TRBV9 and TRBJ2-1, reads DSGVTQTPKHLITATGQRVTLRCSPRSGDLSVYWYQQSLDQGLQFLIQYYNGEERAKGNILERFSAQQFPDLHSELNLSSLELGDSALYFCASSAHSTGTSGSYEQFFGPGTRLTVL.

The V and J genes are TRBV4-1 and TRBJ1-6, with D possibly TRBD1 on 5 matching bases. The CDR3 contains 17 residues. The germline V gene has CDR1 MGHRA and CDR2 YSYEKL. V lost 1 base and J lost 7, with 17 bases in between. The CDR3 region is CASSQVRGGIGNSPLHF. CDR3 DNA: TGCGCCAGCAGCCAAGTTCGGGGGGGGATTGGGAATTCACCCCTCCACTTT.

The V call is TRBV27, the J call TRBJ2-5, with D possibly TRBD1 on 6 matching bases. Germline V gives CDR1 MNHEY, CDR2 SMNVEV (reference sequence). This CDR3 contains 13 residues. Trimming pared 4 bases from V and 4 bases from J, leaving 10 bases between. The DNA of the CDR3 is TGTGCCAGCAGTTACAGGGTGAGAGAGACCCAGTACTTC. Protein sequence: CASSYRVRETQYF.

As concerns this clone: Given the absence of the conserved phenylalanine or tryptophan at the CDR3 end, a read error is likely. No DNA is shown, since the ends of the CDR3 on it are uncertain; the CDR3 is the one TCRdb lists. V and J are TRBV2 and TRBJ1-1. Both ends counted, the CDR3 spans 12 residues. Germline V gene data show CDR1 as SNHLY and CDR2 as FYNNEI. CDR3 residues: CASSGGLIDYPL.